This T cell receptor beta chain was identified in a study of shared clonotypes between healthy human individuals (dated by TCRdb to 2020 to 2022). At the level of the whole study: Three men and a couple of women, aged 18 to 49 years, made up the cohort. To estimate repertoire size and how much clonotype sharing occurs between individuals, the study deeply sequenced the blood TCR repertoires of roughly 5 healthy adults. Leukapheresis yielded between about 0.9 and 9.5 billion PBMCs per donor. Libraries were prepared and TCR repertoires were sequenced by different laboratories using diverse techniques, in order to increase sequencing depth and limit assay-specific biases.

The research as a whole found: Pairwise subsampling led to the expectation that sequencing depth would affect the degree of clonotype sharing among donors. The small number of donors limited the genetic and exposure-history diversity represented. Only blood was sampled, and tissue TCR repertoires likely differ from those in blood.

This clone was recorded many times. No antigen is known for it. It has no much larger one-base neighbor in the sample; base qualities were not kept. Trimming removed 0 bases from V and 2 bases from J, leaving 12 bases between the germline ends. According to the germline V gene (reference sequence), CDR1 reads MNHEY and CDR2 reads SMNVEV. The CDR3 covers 16 residues, taking in both the cysteine and the phenylalanine. Left in the record is the CDR3 DNA by itself, 48 bases read in frame from the first base. Using the deep immunoSEQ assay, multiplex PCR amplified TCR CDR3 regions from genomic DNA. Extracted genomic DNA from each cell subset was spread evenly across all wells of several immunoSEQ 96-well plates, with each plate serving as a replicate. For unsorted PBMC, around 300 ng of genomic DNA, equivalent to around 30,000 T cell genomes, went into each replicate PCR. Ten immunoSEQ deep assay plates were used to sequence unsorted PBMC genomic DNA. Purified libraries were quantified with a Qubit 3.0 fluorometer, sized on a Bioanalyzer 2100, and re-quantified with the KAPA Library Quantification kit. Every immunoSEQ 96-well plate was sequenced on a separate single-read 150-cycle Illumina NextSeq 550 flow cell. In the authors' own workflow: Because only junctional sequences without quality scores were contained in the immunoSEQ output, filtering matching that applied to full-length reads could not be performed. To assign V/J genes and CDR3, sequences were annotated against IMGT germline references using PyIR, a Python wrapper for IgBLAST v1.9. Reads were removed for weak V/J assignments (E-value above 1e-6), missing CDR3, stop codons, out-of-frame junctions, or ambiguous translated residues. V3J clonotypes were defined as sequences sharing an identical inferred V gene, J gene, and CDR3 amino acid sequence. Percentage overlap between repertoires was computed as shared unique clonotypes divided by the size of the smaller repertoire. Three approaches were used to assess repertoire richness: RTK rarefaction, the Chao1 estimator, and Recon v2.1 estimates of unobserved clonotypes. Drawn from immuneACCESS, this table holds only the in-frame rearrangements with V and J called that TCRdb kept. Clones are partly lost; checked studies trace under half to an unresolved V gene and leave the rest unexplained. The DNA was the basis for D and trimming; V, J and clone size are from that table. Across this sample there are about half a million clones, with 60% to 80% seen only once. The ten largest clonotypes hold about 12% of the sample.

Healthy HIV-negative adults with no recently reported acute infections or vaccinations were included as donors. All donors were Caucasian adults living in Nashville, Tennessee, USA. For unsorted samples, roughly 81 million PBMCs were counted and genomic DNA was extracted with the QIAamp DNA Blood Mini kit. After blood collection by leukapheresis, PBMCs were isolated using Ficoll-Histopaque density gradient centrifugation and then cryopreserved in the vapor phase of liquid nitrogen. This clonotype was obtained from a woman aged 35 to 49 in good health. Some clones in this sample may be carry-over from other donors' samples. The chain links TRBV27 with TRBJ2-3, with a tentative D gene TRBD1 over 6 matching bases. The sequenced sample was PBMCs. The CDR3 region has the sequence CASSLSMDSPTDTQYF. DNA sequence: TGTGCCAGCAGTTTATCGATGGACAGTCCCACAGATACGCAGTATTTT.